This entry lists 25 T cell receptor beta chains sequenced from one sample in a study of cytomegalovirus exposure and HLA in healthy donors. 60 Vbeta and 13 Jbeta primers were used in PCR. The repertoire was sequenced with immunoSEQ multiplex PCR; TCRdb's copy has only in-frame clones and lacks some. The table includes roughly 150,000 clones, around two thirds detected once. Sequencing input: PBMCs. The receptors originated from a young man in good health and CMV-seropositive.

The chain combines TRBV6-1 with TRBJ1-1; maybe TRBD1 (5 bases). CDR3 length equals 10 residues. Germline CDR1 MNHNS, CDR2 SASEGT. Trimming shortened V by 2 bases and J by 11 bases, and 6 bases separated the two germline ends. The CDR3 DNA reads TGTGCCAGCAGTGAACGGGGGGCTTTCTTT. Its protein product is CASSERGAFF.

V is TRBV7-8 and J is TRBJ2-3; 9 bases match TRBD1. The junction had 4 bases not matched to a gene; V was cut back by 5 bases and J by 4 bases. The germline V gene has CDR1 SGHVS and CDR2 FQNEAQ. This CDR3 region has 14 residues. The CDR3 is CASSRRDRADTQYF. Written as DNA, the CDR3 is TGTGCCAGCAGCCGAAGGGACAGGGCAGATACGCAGTATTTT.

This clone was seen only once. The V gene is TRBV15, the J gene TRBJ2-1, with 7 nucleotides matching TRBD1. J lost 3 bases, V lost 4 bases, and 9 bases had no gene match. The CDR3 runs 16 residues. CDR1 LNHNV and CDR2 YYDKDF come from the germline V gene (reference sequence). The CDR3 here is CATSKGAGGNYNEQFF. As DNA, the CDR3 is TGTGCCACCAGCAAAGGGGCAGGGGGAAACTACAATGAGCAGTTCTTC.

This clone was detected once. The chain has TRBV29-1 and TRBJ1-4; 11 bases are a match to TRBD1. This CDR3 has 14 amino acids. V shed 3 bases and J 7 bases; nucleotides not matched to a gene: 4. Germline V CDR1 and CDR2: SQVTM, ANQGSEA. Written as DNA, the CDR3 is TGCAGCGTTGATTCCGGGACAGGGGGTGAAAAACTGTTTTTT. As protein: CSVDSGTGGEKLFF.

Remarks on this clone: Germline and junction disagree at one end, which may indicate a read error. This chain uses TRBV5-6 with TRBJ2-7; TRBD2 aligns across 12 bases. Germline lookup yields CDR1 SGHDT and CDR2 YYEEEE. This CDR3 contains 12 residues. The CDR3 spells CASSLGLAGAIF. The CDR3 DNA follows: TGTGCCAGCAGCTTGGGACTAGCGGGAGCTATCTTC.

The chain has TRBV10-3 and TRBJ1-1; the D is unclear. The CDR3 covers 11 residues. V was cut by 9 bases and J by 6 bases, with 11 bases left in between. CDR1 and CDR2 (germline): ENHRY, SYGVKD. CDR3 DNA: TGTGCCATACGCGGTAGTTCTGAAGCTTTCTTT. It encodes CAIRGSSEAFF.

This clone was detected only once. The chain recombines TRBV30 with TRBJ1-1; a possible D gene is TRBD1 (6 bases). This CDR3 is 14 amino acids long. Deletions cut 4 bases from V and 0 bases from J, with 12 bases between. Germline CDR1 reads GTSNPN; CDR2 reads SVGIG (reference sequence). The CDR3 DNA reads as TGTGCCTGGATGGACAGCCCCATGAACACTGAAGCTTTCTTT. It specifies CAWMDSPMNTEAFF.

V is TRBV21-1 and J is TRBJ2-1; no check of the table's D call, TRBD2, against the DNA was made. TRBV21-1 is a known pseudogene. The CDR3 runs 11 residues. CDR3 amino acids: CASSKGGEQFF. CDR3 coding DNA: TGTGCCAGCAGCAAGGGAGGTGAGCAGTTCTTC.

This clone came up once. The chain is built from TRBV19 and TRBJ1-2; D not certain. The CDR3 is 13 residues long. Deletions cut 2 bases from V and 3 bases from J, with 7 bases between. From germline, CDR1 is LNHDA and CDR2 SQIVND (reference sequence). CDR3 residues: CASSIQEYYGYTF. The CDR3 nucleotides read TGTGCCAGTAGTATACAGGAATACTATGGCTACACCTTC.

The chain couples TRBV2 to TRBJ1-2; unclear D gene. V shed 6 bases and J shed 0 bases, with 8 bases lying between them. The germline gives CDR1 SNHLY, CDR2 FYNNEI. The CDR3 runs 13 residues. As DNA, the CDR3 is TGTGCCAGCAGAGACTGGGCTAACTATGGCTACACCTTC. Its translation: CASRDWANYGYTF.

The chain joins TRBV4-2 to TRBJ2-1; 10 bases are a match to TRBD2. CDR1 and CDR2 from the germline V gene are LGHNA and YNFKEQ. The J segment lost 8 bases and the V segment lost 6 bases, leaving 10 bases of the junction unmatched. The CDR3 loop spans 15 amino acids. As DNA, the CDR3 is TGTGCCAGCAGAGTAGCGGGAGGCCTCTTAGATGAGCAGTTCTTC. It codes for CASRVAGGLLDEQFF.

This rearrangement joins TRBV11-2 to TRBJ1-1; TRBD1 is a possible D gene (6 bases). Germline CDR1 reads SGHAT; CDR2 reads FQNNGV. V dropped 5 bases and J dropped 1 base, with 14 bases sitting between them. The CDR3 consists of 15 residues. DNA for the CDR3: TGTGCCAGCAGCCTGCTAGGGGGGGCGAACACTGAAGCTTTCTTT. This sequence encodes CASSLLGGANTEAFF.

The rearrangement uses TRBV7-2 and TRBJ2-7; TRBD2 aligns across 13 bases. The better agreement between TRBJ2-1 and the DNA end casts doubt on the J call. CDR3 length: 16 amino acids. The germline gives CDR1 SGHTA, CDR2 FQGNSA. The CDR3 DNA follows: TGTGCCAGCAGCCCACGACTAGCGGGAGGAGCGAATGAGCAGTTCTTC. Its translation is CASSPRLAGGANEQFF.

The rearrangement joins TRBV5-1 to TRBJ2-5; 9 bases align to TRBD1. Looked up from germline, CDR1 is SGHRS and CDR2 is YFSETQ. CDR3 length equals 14 residues. The V gene end was trimmed by 3 bases and the J gene end by 4 bases; junction bases not matched to a gene: 4. CDR3 nucleotide sequence: TGCGCCAGCAGCTCTGGACAGGGGAGAGAGACCCAGTACTTC. This codes for CASSSGQGRETQYF. The entire variable domain, with the rest obtained from reference TRBV5-1 and TRBJ2-5, is as follows: KAGVTQTPRYLIKTRGQQVTLSCSPISGHRSVSWYQQTPGQGLQFLFEYFSETQRNKGNFPGRFSGRQFSNSRSEMNVSTLELGDSALYLCASSSGQGRETQYFGPGTRLLVL.

V and J are TRBV28 and TRBJ2-7; weak D call: TRBD2 (5 bases). Trimming stripped 9 bases from V and 2 bases from J, with 17 bases between. The V gene's germline CDR1 is MDHEN and CDR2 SYDVKM. There are 14 residues in the CDR3. The CDR3 DNA is TGTGCCAGTCCGAGCGGCCAACCTCCCTACGAGCAGTACTTC. Amino acids: CASPSGQPPYEQYF.

The gene calls are TRBV6-5 and TRBJ2-1; maybe TRBD2 (6 bases). CDR3 size: 14 residues. From germline, CDR1 is MNHEY and CDR2 SVGAGI. Trimming shortened V by 0 bases and J by 7 bases, and 10 bases separated the two germline ends. The CDR3 here is CASSYSRDWNEQFF. CDR3 nucleotide sequence: TGTGCCAGCAGTTACTCGCGGGATTGGAATGAGCAGTTCTTC.

V is TRBV4-2 and J is TRBJ2-3; 9 nucleotides align to TRBD2. There are 16 residues in the CDR3. Losses at the gene ends were 0 bases for V and 5 bases for J; bases not matched to a gene: 6. Germline V CDR1 and CDR2: LGHNA, YNFKEQ. DNA for the CDR3: TGTGCCAGCAGCCAAGATTCGGCGGGAGGGAGAGATACGCAGTATTTT. Amino acids: CASSQDSAGGRDTQYF.

This clone was counted a single time. The V call is TRBV19, the J call TRBJ2-3; 12 nucleotides line up with TRBD2. Germline trimming cut 7 bases from V and 2 bases from J; bases unmatched to any gene: 4. The CDR3 runs to 15 residues. Germline CDR1 is LNHDA and CDR2 is SQIVND (reference sequence). As DNA, the CDR3 is TGTGCCAGTACCCGGACTAGCGGGGCCACAGATACGCAGTATTTT. Its translation is CASTRTSGATDTQYF.

This chain links TRBV11-2 with TRBJ2-1, with 13 bases lining up with TRBD2. The V and J ends lost 6 bases and 6 bases, in that order; junction bases with no gene match: 8. This CDR3 has 16 residues. CDR1 is SGHAT and CDR2 is FQNNGV in the germline V gene. The CDR3 here is CASRIPGLAGVNEQFF. DNA for the CDR3: TGTGCCAGCAGGATCCCAGGACTAGCGGGAGTCAATGAGCAGTTCTTC.

V gene TRBV20-1 combines with J gene TRBJ1-1; D gene ambiguous. The CDR3 consists of 11 residues. V gave up 5 bases and J gave up 8 bases, with 12 bases separating them. Germline assignment: CDR1 DFQATT and CDR2 SNEGSKA (reference sequence). The CDR3 bases are TGCAGTGCTCCAAGAGAGGTCGAAGCTTTCTTT. Translation: CSAPREVEAFF.

About this clone: Germline and junction disagree at one end, which may indicate a read error. This chain links TRBV2 with TRBJ2-7; D possibly corresponds to TRBD2 (6 bases). This CDR3 is 14 amino acids long. Per germline, CDR1 SNHLY and CDR2 FYNNEI. In DNA form, the CDR3 reads TGTGCCAGCAGGCAACCCCTAGCGCCCTACAAGCAGTACTTC. It encodes CASRQPLAPYKQYF.

The chain uses TRBV15 and TRBJ2-1, with TRBD2 matching 11 bases. Germline V gene data show CDR1 as LNHNV and CDR2 as YYDKDF (reference sequence). V was pared by 3 bases and J by 8 bases, with 18 bases of the junction left unmatched. The CDR3 is 19 amino acids. This CDR3 is CATSSPRTSGGAWGDEQFF. CDR3 in DNA: TGTGCCACCAGCAGTCCGCGAACTAGCGGGGGAGCGTGGGGGGATGAGCAGTTCTTC. The full variable domain, its missing parts supplied by reference TRBV15 and TRBJ2-1, is DAMVIQNPRYQVTQFGKPVTLSCSQTLNHNVMYWYQQKSSQAPKLLFHYYDKDFNNEADTPDNFQSRRPNTSFCFLDIRSPGLGDTAMYLCATSSPRTSGGAWGDEQFFGPGTRLTVL.

The chain carries TRBV5-5 and TRBJ2-7, with a tentative D call TRBD2 (5 bases). The V gene lost 7 bases and the J gene lost 1 base, with 18 bases spanning the gap. Per the germline V gene, CDR1 is SGHKS and CDR2 is YYEKEE (reference sequence). CDR3 length: 15 amino acids. CDR3 nucleotide sequence: TGTGCCAGCGGAATCGGCGGGTGGACGTCCTACGAGCAGTACTTC. Its translation is CASGIGGWTSYEQYF.

The rearrangement uses TRBV9 and TRBJ2-5; D gene ambiguous. Germline-derived CDR1 and CDR2 are SGDLS and YYNGEE. CDR3 length: 14 residues. Trimming left V 2 bases short and J 2 bases short, with 10 bases between. For the CDR3, the DNA is TGTGCCAGCAGCGTGTCCCCGGAGCAAGAGACCCAGTACTTC. It encodes CASSVSPEQETQYF.

In the case of this clone: Other DNA sequences in this specimen translate into the identical CDR3. V gene TRBV9 combines with J gene TRBJ2-5; D might be TRBD1 or TRBD2, each matching 5 bases. The J call may be wrong; the DNA end is better matched by TRBJ2-7. Germline CDR1 reads SGDLS; CDR2 reads YYNGEE. The CDR3 has 14 amino acids. CDR3 sequence: CASSVGGDSYEQYF. CDR3 nucleotides: TGTGCCAGCAGCGTAGGAGGGGACTCCTACGAGCAGTACTTC.